The clone carrying this T cell receptor beta chain showed up many times. No antigen is known for it. This sample is drawn from a study of breast tumors, draining lymph nodes, adjacent tissues. Study conclusions and caveats: Tumor repertoires ranked between lymph nodes and nontumor tissue in diversity, with V and J gene preferences. The lymph node origin of tumor T cells was framed as consistent with a hypothesis, not demonstrated.

Breast cancer patients provided tissue from their axillary draining lymph nodes. Per the germline V gene, CDR1 is LGHNA and CDR2 is YNFKEQ. This CDR3 has 16 residues. V was pared by 0 bases and J by 9 bases, with 15 bases between. TCRdb reanalysed the multiplex PCR reads using MiXCR and keeps one entry per CDR3 protein. The sample shows tens of thousands of distinct CDR3 sequences, roughly 19% of them seen only once. This sequence originates from a female donor with breast cancer. Some clones in this sample may be carry-over from other donors' samples. The chain employs TRBV4-2 and TRBJ1-6; the D gene is possibly TRBD1 (6 bases). The material sequenced was axillary lymph node tissue. The CDR3 loop reads CASSQDLGGAGSPLHF. CDR3 DNA sequence: TGTGCCAGCAGCCAAGATTTGGGGGGGGCTGGTTCACCCCTCCACTTT.